These 28 T cell receptor beta chains originate from one sample sequenced in a study of T cell clonality in common variable immunodeficiency. Method: immunoSEQ multiplex PCR; TCRdb's copy keeps in-frame clones and lacks some. This repertoire holds about 41,000 clones, and none appear only once. The specimen was peripheral blood mononuclear cells. The receptors shown here come from a person between 18 and 75 years old in good health.

Ten or more counts support this clone. The missing CDR3 end, 3 residues past where the read stops, is filled in from the germline J gene. The chain couples TRBV4-2 to TRBJ2-1; D gene unclear. Per the germline V gene, CDR1 is LGHNA and CDR2 is YNFKEQ. V was pared by 0 bases and J by 0 bases, with 9 bases between. This CDR3 has 16 amino acids. The CDR3: CASSQEATSSYNEQFF. The sequenced part of the CDR3 DNA is TGTGCCAGCAGCCAAGAGGCCACGAGCTCCTACAATGAG.

As concerns this clone: The read falls 3 residues short of the CDR3 end, and the missing part is taken from the germline J gene. The sample has other DNA sequences that encode this CDR3 too. This chain links TRBV18 with TRBJ1-1; tentatively, D is TRBD1 (6 bases). The CDR3 length is 13 residues. Per germline, CDR1 KGHSH and CDR2 LQKENI. Trimming cost V 6 bases and J 5 bases, with 13 bases left between them. The CDR3 sequence is CASSSNRETEAFF. CDR3 DNA (partial): TGTGCCAGCTCGTCGAACAGGGAAACTGAA.

In this sample, this clone turned up many times. The sequenced fragment ends 3 residues before the CDR3 boundary, so the rest is inferred from the germline J gene. The rearrangement joins TRBV5-1 to TRBJ1-1; a weak D match, TRBD1 (5 bases). The germline V gene has CDR1 SGHRS and CDR2 YFSETQ. The CDR3 runs 11 residues. CDR3 residues: CASSSQGVAFF. The part of the CDR3 DNA that was read is TGCGCCAGCAGCTCCCAGGGTGTA.

In its sample, this clone was seen many times. The sequenced fragment ends 3 residues before the CDR3 boundary, so the rest is inferred from the germline J gene. The genes are TRBV7-3 and TRBJ2-2; a weak D match, TRBD1 (6 bases). V was shortened by 5 bases and J by 5 bases, with 15 bases between the two germline ends. The CDR3 covers 15 residues. From germline, CDR1 is SGHTA and CDR2 FQGTGA. The CDR3 sequence: CASSRDRTDTGELFF. The sequenced CDR3 bases are TGTGCCAGCAGCCGCGACCGGACAGATACCGGGGAG.

In regard to this clone: The CDR3 goes on 3 residues after the read ends, and that part is filled in from the germline J gene. The chain couples TRBV30 to TRBJ1-5, with TRBD1 matching over 10 bases. The CDR3 totals 14 residues. V was clipped by 3 bases and J by 7 bases; unmatched bases: 6. Germline V gene data show CDR1 as GTSNPN and CDR2 as SVGIG (reference sequence). The CDR3 region is CAWRGQGQLQPQHF. The sequenced CDR3 bases are TGTGCCTGGAGGGGACAGGGGCAACTGCAGCCC.

This clone was observed many times. Read data end 3 residues before the CDR3 end; the end is taken from the germline J gene. This sequence joins TRBV9 and TRBJ2-1; D is possibly TRBD2 (6 bases). CDR3 length: 14 residues. Germline loops: CDR1 SGDLS, CDR2 YYNGEE. V lost 1 base and J lost 6, with 11 bases in between. CDR3 sequence: CASSVTGLSNEQFF. The CDR3 DNA, read in part, is TGTGCCAGCAGCGTAACGGGACTTAGCAATGAG.

This clone has a count of ten or more. The sequenced fragment ends 3 residues before the CDR3 boundary, so the rest is inferred from the germline J gene. The chain recombines TRBV5-1 with TRBJ2-3, with 8 bases identical to TRBD2. The CDR3 is made up of 15 amino acids. Germline V gene sequence: CDR1 SGHRS, CDR2 YFSETQ. J lost 0 bases, V lost 5 bases, and 5 bases had no gene match. The part of the CDR3 DNA that was read is TGCGCCAGCAGTAGCGGGGATACTAGCACAGATACG. Translated: CASSSGDTSTDT. In full, the CDR3 reads CASSSGDTSTDTQYF.

At least ten counts were recorded for this clone. The sequence runs out 3 residues before the end of the CDR3; the remainder is reconstructed from the germline J gene. The chain has TRBV4-1 and TRBJ1-6, with D perhaps matching TRBD1 (5 bases). V was clipped by 5 bases and J by 7 bases, with 12 bases between them. The CDR3 runs to 14 residues. Germline lookup yields CDR1 MGHRA and CDR2 YSYEKL. CDR3 sequence reads: CASSERQGNSPLHF. The CDR3 DNA, read in part, is TGCGCCAGCAGCGAGAGGCAGGGAAATTCACCC.

In this sample, this clone turned up many times. The CDR3 sequence: CASSPDRARSPLHF. Partial CDR3 DNA: TGTGCCAGCAGCCCCGACAGGGCACGTTCACCC. The chain is built from TRBV11-2 and TRBJ1-6; 7 positions match TRBD1. From the germline J gene comes the end of the CDR3, since the read stops 3 residues before it. The CDR3 consists of 14 residues. Germline trimming cut 5 bases from V and 9 bases from J; bases unmatched to any gene: 7. Germline V gene sequence: CDR1 SGHAT, CDR2 FQNNGV.

This clone has a count of ten or more. With the read ending 3 residues before the CDR3 end, the germline J gene is used to fill in that end. The chain links TRBV20-1 to TRBJ2-3, with 9 bases matching TRBD2. V gave up 5 bases and J gave up 6 bases; unmatched junction bases: 12. Germline CDR1 DFQATT, CDR2 SNEGSKA (reference sequence). The CDR3 runs 15 residues. CDR3 amino acids: CSALPDISGRDTQYF. CDR3 DNA (partial): TGCAGTGCTCTCCCGGATATAAGCGGGAGGGATACG.

This clone was recorded at least ten times. The read ends 3 residues before the CDR3 terminus; that terminus is restored from the germline J gene. The chain carries TRBV5-5 and TRBJ1-4, with D perhaps TRBD1 (5 bases). Trimming left V 3 bases short and J 8 bases short, with 17 bases between. Per the germline V gene, CDR1 is SGHKS and CDR2 is YYEKEE (reference sequence). The CDR3 has 15 residues. CDR3: CASSSGRGSWEKLFF. The part of the CDR3 DNA that was read is TGTGCCAGCAGCTCGGGTCGGGGGTCTTGGGAAAAA. The full variable domain, completed using reference TRBV5-5 and TRBJ1-4, is DAGVTQSPTHLIKTRGQQVTLRCSPISGHKSVSWYQQVLGQGPQFIFQYYEKEERGRGNFPDRFSARQFPNYSSELNVNALLLGDSALYLCASSSGRGSWEKLFFGSGTQLSVL.

A remark on this clone: The CDR3 end is not reached by the read, which stops 3 residues before it; the germline J gene fills it in. The chain joins TRBV7-9 to TRBJ2-3; 11 bases agree with TRBD1. Per germline, CDR1 SEHNR and CDR2 FQNEAQ (reference sequence). This CDR3 region has 15 residues. The V segment lost 3 bases and the J segment 6 bases; nucleotides outside the gene matches: 5. CDR3 residues: CASSLGTGGPDTQYF. The part of the CDR3 DNA that was read is TGTGCCAGCAGCTTGGGGACAGGGGGGCCCGATACG.

This clone was counted many times. The DNA ends 3 residues before the CDR3 does, and the rest of the CDR3 is filled in from the germline J gene. The V call is TRBV7-2, the J call TRBJ2-1; D unresolved. The CDR3 is 15 amino acids. The V end was cut by 5 bases, the J end by 0 bases, with 11 bases between. Germline V gives CDR1 SGHTA, CDR2 FQGNSA. The CDR3 region is CASSPPPGSYNEQFF. The sequenced part of the CDR3 DNA is TGTGCCAGCAGCCCGCCGCCAGGCTCCTACAATGAG.

This clone was seen ten or more times. The read finishes 3 residues shy of the CDR3 end, and the germline J gene is used to complete it. The gene calls are TRBV29-1 and TRBJ2-7; 8 bases line up with TRBD1. CDR3 length: 10 residues. V lost 7 bases to trimming and J lost 6 bases; unmatched junction nucleotides: 2. CDR1 and CDR2 from the germline V gene are SQVTM and ANQGSEA. CDR3 protein: CSGTGGEQYF. The sequenced CDR3 bases are TGCAGCGGTACAGGGGGCGAG.

This clone was seen at least ten times. Read sequence stops 3 residues before the CDR3 end, and the germline J gene provides the missing end. J is TRBJ2-5 and V is TRBV7-3; 7 nucleotides line up with TRBD1. CDR3 length equals 13 residues. V lost 5 bases to trimming and J lost 4 bases; unmatched junction nucleotides: 4. The germline gives CDR1 SGHTA, CDR2 FQGTGA. The CDR3 loop is CASSRDRGETQYF. The covered CDR3 bases are TGTGCCAGCAGCAGGGACAGAGGAGAGACC.

This clone has a count of ten or more. The read ends 3 residues shy of where the CDR3 ends; the end is completed using the germline J gene. The J gene is TRBJ2-3, the V gene TRBV5-8; possible D gene TRBD2, 5 bases. The CDR3 totals 13 residues. CDR1 SGHTS and CDR2 YDEGEE come from the germline V gene. The V and J ends lost 2 bases and 4 bases respectively, with 8 bases between them. The chain's CDR3 is CASSFSGSDTQYF. CDR3 DNA (partial): TGTGCCAGCAGCTTTTCGGGGTCAGATACG.

This clone was counted many times. Read data end 3 residues before the CDR3 end; the end is taken from the germline J gene. The rearrangement links TRBV20-1 to TRBJ2-3; 7 positions agree with TRBD1. With V trimmed by 0 bases and J by 5 bases, 5 bases remained unmatched. This CDR3 has 14 amino acids. Germline values: CDR1 DFQATT, CDR2 SNEGSKA (reference sequence). CDR3 amino acids: CSARDRTGVDTQYF. The CDR3 DNA, read in part, is TGCAGTGCTAGAGACAGAACAGGGGTAGATACG.

This clone was seen repeatedly, ten times or more. The read comes to an end 3 residues before the CDR3 does, leaving the germline J gene to fill in the end. This sequence joins TRBV6-2 or TRBV6-3 and TRBJ2-1; 13 nucleotides agree with TRBD2. V lost 5 bases, J lost 4 bases, and 5 bases stayed unmatched. The CDR3 totals 16 residues. CDR1 is MNHEY and CDR2 is SVGEGT in the germline V gene. CDR3 loop: CASSKRGLAGYNEQFF. Partial CDR3 DNA: TGTGCCAGCAGTAAGAGGGGACTAGCGGGATACAATGAG.

This clone was observed at least ten times. The CDR3 extends 3 residues past the end of the read, so its final part is completed from the germline J gene. The chain employs TRBV18 and TRBJ2-2, with TRBD2 matching over 12 bases. V was clipped by 2 bases and J by 7 bases; unmatched bases: 5. CDR3 length: 16 amino acids. CDR1 KGHSH and CDR2 LQKENI come from the germline V gene. The CDR3 protein is CASSPRTSGNVGELFF. The CDR3 bases that were read are TGTGCCAGCTCACCAAGGACTAGCGGGAACGTCGGGGAG.

This clone was detected a few times. The CDR3 goes on 3 residues after the read ends, and that part is filled in from the germline J gene. The gene calls are TRBV23-1 and TRBJ1-2, with D possibly being TRBD1 (6 bases). TRBV23-1 is noted as an ORF with a role that remains uncertain. This CDR3 has 22 residues. The CDR3 spells CASSHGGWYRQAYIPGDYDYTF. CDR3 bases read: TGCGCCAGCAGTCACGGAGGTTGGTATCGACAGGCTTACATACCGGGGGACTACGAC.

Note on this clone: From the germline J gene comes the end of the CDR3, since the read stops 3 residues before it. The J gene is TRBJ2-3, the V gene TRBV20-1; 12 positions match TRBD2. The CDR3 is 15 residues long. Germline CDR1 and CDR2: DFQATT and SNEGSKA (reference sequence). The CDR3 loop is CSARVGASGRETQYF. Partial CDR3 DNA: TGCAGTGCTAGAGTGGGGGCTAGCGGGAGGGAGACG.

This clone was counted ten times or more. The read comes to an end 3 residues before the CDR3 does, leaving the germline J gene to fill in the end. The genes are TRBV2 and TRBJ2-7; 8 positions agree with TRBD2. The germline gives CDR1 SNHLY, CDR2 FYNNEI. The CDR3 runs to 14 residues. Germline trimming cut 6 bases from V and 6 bases from J; bases unmatched to any gene: 10. The CDR3 bases that were read are TGTGCCAGCAGCGGGACTAGGGGCCGCAGCGAG. Its protein is CASSGTRGRSE. The full CDR3 protein is CASSGTRGRSEQYF.

This clone has a count of ten or more. The sequenced fragment ends 3 residues before the CDR3 boundary, so the rest is inferred from the germline J gene. V is TRBV5-6 and J is TRBJ2-7; 8 positions match TRBD1. This CDR3 contains 12 residues. From germline, CDR1 is SGHDT and CDR2 YYEEEE. V dropped 3 bases and J dropped 5; count of bases not matched to a gene: 1. The CDR3 sequence is CASSWTGNEQYF. CDR3 DNA, as far as it was read: TGTGCCAGCAGCTGGACAGGGAACGAG.

This clone was observed many times. Read sequence stops 3 residues before the CDR3 end, and the germline J gene provides the missing end. This chain joins TRBV5-1 and TRBJ2-1; D possibly corresponds to TRBD1 (6 bases). V was clipped by 4 bases and J by 6 bases, with 14 bases between them. Germline values: CDR1 SGHRS, CDR2 YFSETQ. The length of the CDR3 is 14 residues. CDR3 bases read: TGCGCCAGCAGCGAGGGGAACAGGGCCAATGAG. Translation: CASSEGNRANE. The entire CDR3 protein is CASSEGNRANEQFF.

This clone has more than one count but fewer than ten. CDR3 sequence reads: CASSLPTPYEQYF. CDR3 DNA, as far as it was read: TGCGCCAGCAGCTTGCCTACCCCCTACGAG. V gene TRBV5-1 combines with J gene TRBJ2-7; D is undetermined. The CDR3 goes on 3 residues after the read ends, and that part is filled in from the germline J gene. The germline CDR1 and CDR2 sequences are SGHRS and YFSETQ. The V end lost 1 base, the J end lost 2 bases, and 7 bases lay between the germline ends. This CDR3 has 13 residues. The whole variable domain, filled in from reference TRBV5-1 and TRBJ2-7, reads KAGVTQTPRYLIKTRGQQVTLSCSPISGHRSVSWYQQTPGQGLQFLFEYFSETQRNKGNFPGRFSGRQFSNSRSEMNVSTLELGDSALYLCASSLPTPYEQYFGPGTRLTVT.

This clone was observed many times. The CDR3 extends 3 residues past the end of the read, so its final part is completed from the germline J gene. The chain recombines TRBV20-1 with TRBJ2-7; possible D gene TRBD1, 7 bases. There are 15 residues in the CDR3. Trimming shortened V by 0 bases and J by 4 bases, and 16 bases separated the two germline ends. Germline CDR1 is DFQATT and CDR2 is SNEGSKA (reference sequence). Partial CDR3 DNA: TGCAGTGCTAGAGATCACGGGGGACAGTGGTACGAG. Translated: CSARDHGGQWYE. The CDR3, in full, reads CSARDHGGQWYEQYF.

This clone has a count of ten or more. The sequence runs out 3 residues before the end of the CDR3; the remainder is reconstructed from the germline J gene. The rearrangement joins TRBV20-1 to TRBJ2-1; no firm D call. CDR3 size: 14 residues. Germline V gene sequence: CDR1 DFQATT, CDR2 SNEGSKA (reference sequence). The V end lost 4 bases, the J end lost 5 bases, and 15 bases lay between the germline ends. CDR3 DNA (partial): TGCAGTGCTAAAGTCTCCTATTCCCACAATGAG. It yields the protein CSAKVSYSHNE. The full CDR3 is CSAKVSYSHNEQFF.

This clone was counted ten times or more. The sequenced fragment ends 3 residues before the CDR3 boundary, so the rest is inferred from the germline J gene. The V gene is TRBV7-3, the J gene TRBJ2-1; TRBD2 matches at 11 bases. The CDR3 extends over 21 amino acids. Germline trimming cut 1 base from V and 6 bases from J; bases unmatched to any gene: 20. CDR1 is SGHTA, CDR2 FQGTGA, per germline. CDR3 DNA, as far as it was read: TGTGCCAGCAGCTTAAGGCCCTCCCTAGCGGGAGGTACGGTTGCCTTCAATGAG. Residues: CASSLRPSLAGGTVAFNE. The full-length CDR3 reads as CASSLRPSLAGGTVAFNEQFF.